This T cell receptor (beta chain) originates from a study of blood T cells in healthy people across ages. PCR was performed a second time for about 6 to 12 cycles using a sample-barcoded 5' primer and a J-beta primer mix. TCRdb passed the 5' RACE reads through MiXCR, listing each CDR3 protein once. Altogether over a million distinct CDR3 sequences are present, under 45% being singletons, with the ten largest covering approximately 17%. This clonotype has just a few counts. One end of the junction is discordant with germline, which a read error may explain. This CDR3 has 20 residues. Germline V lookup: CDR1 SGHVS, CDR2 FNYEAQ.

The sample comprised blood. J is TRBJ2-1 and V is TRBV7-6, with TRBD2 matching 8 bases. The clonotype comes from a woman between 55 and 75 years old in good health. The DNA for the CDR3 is TGTGCTAGCAGCTTAGGAGGGGGTTCGGGACTAGGAATCTCCTACAATGAGCAGTTCTTC. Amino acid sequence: CASSLGGGSGLGISYNEQFF. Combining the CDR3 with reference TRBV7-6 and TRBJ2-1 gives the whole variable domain GAGVSQSPRYKVTKRGQDVALRCDPISGHVSLYWYRQALGQGPEFLTYFNYEAQQDKSGLPNDRFSAERPEGSISTLTIQRTEQRDSAMYRCASSLGGGSGLGISYNEQFFGPGTRLTVL.